These T cell receptor beta chains were read from a single sample in a study of CD8+CD57+ T cells in acquired aplastic anemia. In TCRdb, the reads were re-called with MiXCR into one record per CDR3 protein. Of roughly 250,000 distinct CDR3 sequences listed, 82% were seen once; the top ten hold 35% to 50%. Specimen: sorted CD4+, CD8+, or CD8+CD57+ T cells (not recorded which) from PBMCs. Receptor source: a human donor with aplastic anemia. CDR3s include the opening cysteine and the closing phenylalanine or tryptophan. D genes are given only for firm matches. Size is stated for part of the rows, as once, few or many counts, or as a class when the clone is expanded.

-,TRBV7-9,TRBJ2-5,-,TGTGCCAGCAGCTTAGCCCACGGGACAAAAGAGACCCAGCAGGGGACCCAGTACTTC,CASSLAHGTKETQQGTQYF
-,TRBV2,TRBJ2-3,few,TGTGCCAGCGGGGACCGGGGCCAAGATACGCAGTATTTT,CASGDRGQDTQYF
-,TRBV7-8,TRBJ1-2,once,TGTGCCAGCAGCTTAGCGAGAGGCGGCGATACACAGTATTACACCTTC,CASSLARGGDTQYYTF
TRBD1,TRBV29-1,TRBJ2-3,-,TGCAGCGTTGGGACAGGATCAGATACGCAGTATTTT,CSVGTGSDTQYF
TRBD1,TRBV5-1,TRBJ2-3,-,TGTGCCAGCAGCTTCAGGCTCCGGGACAGGCAGTATTTT,CASSFRLRDRQYF
TRBD1,TRBV7-8,TRBJ2-6,-,TGTGCCAGCAGCTTTCATCCAAACGGGACAGCCCATGCCCTGACTTTC,CASSFHPNGTAHALTF
-,TRBV2,TRBJ2-3,-,TGTGCCAGCAGTGGTGAAGCGGACACAGATACGCAGTATTTT,CASSGEADTDTQYF
-,TRBV10-3,TRBJ2-3,-,TGTGCCATCAGTGACCGAACAAGGAGCACCGACAAGCAGTACTTT,CAISDRTRSTDKQYF
-,TRBV7-2,TRBJ1-1,few,TGTGCCAGCAGCTTAGCTCTGAGAGGCAACACTCAGGCTTTCTTT,CASSLALRGNTQAFF
-,TRBV10-1,TRBJ1-2,-,TGCGCCAGCAGTGTGGGCGATCGTGTGGTCTACACCTTC,CASSVGDRVVYTF
TRBD1,TRBV2,TRBJ2-5,-,TGTGCCAGCAGGAGGGACAGGGGACAACAAGAGACCCAGTACTTC,CASRRDRGQQETQYF